Listed here are 10 T cell receptor beta chains from one sample, sequenced in a study of blood T cell repertoires in COVID-19. Only in-frame clones appear in the TCRdb table, and some are missing; sequencing was by immunoSEQ multiplex PCR. The table includes around 300,000 clones, approximately 90% detected once. Sequencing input: peripheral blood. These receptors all stem from a man aged 18 to 30 with active or convalescent COVID-19.

The CDR3 spells CASSSGWTGELFF. DNA for the CDR3: TGTGCCAGCAGTTCGGGTTGGACCGGGGAGCTGTTTTTT. This rearrangement joins TRBV27 to TRBJ2-2, with D uncertain. This CDR3 spans 13 amino acids. V shed 4 bases and J shed 5 bases, with 8 bases lying between them. Germline CDR1 MNHEY, CDR2 SMNVEV (reference sequence).

The rearrangement uses TRBV24-1 and TRBJ1-1; D may be TRBD1 (5 bases). V was trimmed by 2 bases and J by 3 bases, leaving 12 bases between them. CDR1 and CDR2 (germline): KGHDR, SFDVKD. The CDR3 is made up of 15 amino acids. The CDR3 loop is CATSDSGTGDTEAFF. In nucleotides, the CDR3 is TGTGCCACCAGTGATTCGGGGACGGGAGACACTGAAGCTTTCTTT.

The genes are TRBV21-1 and TRBJ1-1; TRBD1 is taken as the D call from the table, unchecked against the DNA. TRBV21-1 is given as a pseudogene. The CDR3 runs 18 residues. The CDR3 nucleotides read TGTGCCAGCAGCTCGACCGCTACAGGGTTGGGGGAAGACACTGAAGCTTTCTTT. This gives the protein CASSSTATGLGEDTEAFF.

The chain is built from TRBV7-9 and TRBJ1-1; possibly TRBD1 for D (5 bases). V lost 5 bases and J 5 bases, leaving 15 bases between the germline ends. Per germline, CDR1 SEHNR and CDR2 FQNEAQ (reference sequence). CDR3 length: 14 amino acids. The chain's CDR3 is CASSPGAGGTEAFF. CDR3 nucleotide sequence: TGTGCCAGCAGCCCCGGGGCGGGGGGGACTGAAGCTTTCTTT.

J is TRBJ2-7 and V is TRBV12-3 or TRBV12-4, with D unclear. Trimming pared 3 bases from V and 4 bases from J, leaving 10 bases between. The CDR3 is 13 residues long. As DNA, the CDR3 is TGTGCCAGCAGTTTGGGTCCGAGGTACGAGCAGTACTTC. Translation gives CASSLGPRYEQYF.

This chain links TRBV4-3 with TRBJ2-5; 7 nucleotides match TRBD2. Per the germline V gene, CDR1 is LGHNA and CDR2 is YSLEER. The CDR3 consists of 16 residues. J lost 2 bases, V lost 0 bases, and 6 bases had no gene match. CDR3 residues: CASSQERGRGQETQYF. CDR3 DNA sequence: TGCGCCAGCAGCCAAGAAAGAGGGAGGGGACAAGAGACCCAGTACTTC.

On this clone itself: A junction boundary mismatches the germline segment, possibly from a read error. The chain carries TRBV4-1 and TRBJ2-1; 9 positions agree with TRBD2. The CDR3 covers 14 residues. Germline-derived CDR1 and CDR2 are MGHRA and YSYEKL. The CDR3 reads CASNQIAGVNEQFF. CDR3 DNA: TGCGCCAGCAACCAAATAGCGGGAGTCAATGAGCAGTTCTTC.

The chain has TRBV2 and TRBJ2-1; TRBD1 matches 9 bases. The CDR3 length is 16 residues. V trimming: 9 bases; J trimming: 7 bases; junction bases outside the gene matches: 16. Per germline, CDR1 SNHLY and CDR2 FYNNEI. The CDR3 here is CARHARQGETRNEQFF. The CDR3 DNA sequence: TGTGCCAGGCACGCGAGACAGGGGGAAACTAGGAATGAGCAGTTCTTC.

This chain connects TRBV11-3 to TRBJ2-7; tentatively, D is TRBD1 (6 bases). The germline V gene has CDR1 SGHNT and CDR2 YENEEA. Trimming shortened V by 2 bases and J by 5 bases, and 13 bases separated the two germline ends. The CDR3 consists of 14 residues. CDR3 region: CASSLRQDADEQYF. Here the CDR3 DNA reads TGTGCCAGCAGCTTAAGACAGGATGCCGACGAGCAGTACTTC.

This rearrangement joins TRBV11-2 to TRBJ2-2; 9 bases fit TRBD1. Trimming removed 1 base from V and 2 bases from J; junction bases left unmatched: 5. Per germline, CDR1 SGHAT and CDR2 FQNNGV. The CDR3 contains 17 residues. In DNA form, the CDR3 reads TGTGCCAGCAGCTTAGTGGGGACAGGGCTCAACACCGGGGAGCTGTTTTTT. Its translation: CASSLVGTGLNTGELFF. Full variable domain (rest looked up from reference TRBV11-2 and TRBJ2-2): EAGVAQSPRYKIIEKRQSVAFWCNPISGHATLYWYQQILGQGPKLLIQFQNNGVVDDSQLPKDRFSAERLKGVDSTLKIQPAKLEDSAVYLCASSLVGTGLNTGELFFGEGSRLTVL.